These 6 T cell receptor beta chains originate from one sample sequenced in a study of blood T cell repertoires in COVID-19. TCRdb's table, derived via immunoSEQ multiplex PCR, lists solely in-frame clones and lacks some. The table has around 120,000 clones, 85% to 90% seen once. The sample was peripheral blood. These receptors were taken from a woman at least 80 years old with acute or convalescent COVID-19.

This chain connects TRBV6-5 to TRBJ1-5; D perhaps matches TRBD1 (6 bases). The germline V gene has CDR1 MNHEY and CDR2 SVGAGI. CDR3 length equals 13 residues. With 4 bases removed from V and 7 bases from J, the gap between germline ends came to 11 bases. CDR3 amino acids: CASSSGDRQPQHF. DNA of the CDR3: TGTGCCAGCAGTTCAGGGGATCGACAGCCCCAGCATTTT.

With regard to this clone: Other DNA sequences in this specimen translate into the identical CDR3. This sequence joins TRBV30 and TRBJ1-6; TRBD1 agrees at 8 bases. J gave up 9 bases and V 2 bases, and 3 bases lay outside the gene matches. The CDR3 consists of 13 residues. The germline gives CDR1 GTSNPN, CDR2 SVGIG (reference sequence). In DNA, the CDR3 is TGTGCCTGGAGTTTACAGGGGGGTTCACCCCTCCACTTT. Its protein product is CAWSLQGGSPLHF.

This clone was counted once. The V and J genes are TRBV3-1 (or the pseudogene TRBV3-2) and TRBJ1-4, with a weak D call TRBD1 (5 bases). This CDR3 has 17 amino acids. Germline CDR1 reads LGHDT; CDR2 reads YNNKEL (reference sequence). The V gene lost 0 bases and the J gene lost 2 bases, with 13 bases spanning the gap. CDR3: CASSQEILAGTNEKLFF. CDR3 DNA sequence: TGTGCCAGCAGCCAAGAAATACTGGCAGGGACTAATGAAAAACTGTTTTTT.

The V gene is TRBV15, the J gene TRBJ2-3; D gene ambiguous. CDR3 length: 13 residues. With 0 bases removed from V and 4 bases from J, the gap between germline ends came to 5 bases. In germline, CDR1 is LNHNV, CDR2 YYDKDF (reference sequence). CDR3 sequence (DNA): TGTGCCACCAGCAGAGAACCGGCAGATACGCAGTATTTT. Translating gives CATSREPADTQYF.

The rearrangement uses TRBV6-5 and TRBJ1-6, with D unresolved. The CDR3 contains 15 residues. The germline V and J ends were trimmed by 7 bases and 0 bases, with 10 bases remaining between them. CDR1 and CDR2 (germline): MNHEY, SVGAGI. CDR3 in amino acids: CASKEGSSYNSPLHF. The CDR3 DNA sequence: TGTGCCAGCAAGGAGGGAAGCTCCTATAATTCACCCCTCCACTTT.

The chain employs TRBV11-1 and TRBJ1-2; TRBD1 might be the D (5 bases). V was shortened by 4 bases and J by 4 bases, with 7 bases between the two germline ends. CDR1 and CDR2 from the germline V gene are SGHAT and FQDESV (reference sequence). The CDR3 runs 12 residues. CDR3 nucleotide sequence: TGTGCCAGCAGCTACGACAGCTATGGCTACACCTTC. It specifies CASSYDSYGYTF.